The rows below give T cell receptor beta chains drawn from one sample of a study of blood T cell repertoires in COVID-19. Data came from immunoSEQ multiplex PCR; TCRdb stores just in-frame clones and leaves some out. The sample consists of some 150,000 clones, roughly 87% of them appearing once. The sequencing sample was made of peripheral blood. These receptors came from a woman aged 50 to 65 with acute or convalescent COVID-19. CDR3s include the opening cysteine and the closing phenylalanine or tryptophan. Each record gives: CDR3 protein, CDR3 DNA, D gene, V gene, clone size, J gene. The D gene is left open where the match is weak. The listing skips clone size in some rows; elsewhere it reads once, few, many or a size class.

CDR3: CSVVAEYGTDTQYF; DNA: TGCAGCGTTGTGGCCGAATACGGCACAGATACGCAGTATTTT; D: -; V: TRBV29-1; size: -; J: TRBJ2-3
CDR3: CASSQATGTGGYTF; DNA: TGTGCCAGCAGCCAAGCAACCGGGACAGGAGGCTACACCTTC; D: TRBD1; V: TRBV3-1/TRBV3-2; size: -; J: TRBJ1-2
CDR3: CASTPIYRAGANEQFF; DNA: TGTGCCAGCACCCCCATTTATCGAGCGGGAGCAAATGAGCAGTTCTTC; D: -; V: TRBV21-1; size: -; J: TRBJ2-1
CDR3: CASTSTGSGANVLTF; DNA: TGTGCCAGCACTTCGACAGGCTCTGGGGCCAACGTCCTGACTTTC; D: -; V: TRBV6-5; size: -; J: TRBJ2-6
CDR3: CSARSGYEQYF; DNA: TGCAGTGCTAGATCCGGTTACGAGCAGTACTTC; D: -; V: TRBV20-1; size: -; J: TRBJ2-7
CDR3: CASSIRGGDEQFF; DNA: TGTGCCAGTAGTATTAGGGGGGGAGATGAGCAGTTCTTC; D: -; V: TRBV19; size: -; J: TRBJ2-1
CDR3: CASSDEGAAATEAFF; DNA: TGCGCCAGCAGTGACGAGGGGGCCGCGGCCACTGAAGCTTTCTTT; D: TRBD1; V: TRBV10-1; size: -; J: TRBJ1-1
CDR3: CASSQGTSGGAYEQYF; DNA: TGTGCCAGCAGCCAAGGAACTAGCGGAGGGGCCTACGAGCAGTACTTC; D: TRBD2; V: TRBV3-1/TRBV3-2; size: few; J: TRBJ2-7
CDR3: CASSLVVAGSNYGYTF; DNA: TGCGCCAGCAGCTTGGTGGTCGCAGGTTCTAACTATGGCTACACCTTC; D: -; V: TRBV5-1; size: -; J: TRBJ1-2
CDR3: CATSVTGELFF; DNA: TGTGCCACCAGTGTAACCGGGGAGCTGTTTTTT; D: -; V: TRBV24-1; size: -; J: TRBJ2-2
CDR3: CASSLVGGGASEQFF; DNA: TGTGCCAGCAGCTTAGTCGGCGGCGGGGCGAGTGAGCAGTTCTTC; D: -; V: TRBV7-9; size: few; J: TRBJ2-1
CDR3: CAWREGPGLLAYNEQFF; DNA: TGTGCCTGGAGGGAGGGACCGGGACTACTAGCCTACAATGAGCAGTTCTTC; D: TRBD2; V: TRBV30; size: -; J: TRBJ2-1
CDR3: CASSEARGDRGTYNEQFF; DNA: TGTGCCAGCAGTGAAGCGCGAGGAGACAGGGGAACCTACAATGAGCAGTTCTTC; D: TRBD1; V: TRBV2; size: -; J: TRBJ2-1
CDR3: CASSAKQGGEAFF; DNA: TGTGCCAGCAGCGCCAAACAGGGAGGGGAAGCTTTCTTT; D: -; V: TRBV9; size: -; J: TRBJ1-1
CDR3: CASSSGQGSGYTF; DNA: TGTGCCAGCAGCTCGGGACAGGGGTCCGGCTACACCTTC; D: TRBD1; V: TRBV7-2; size: -; J: TRBJ1-2
CDR3: CGSWTNEKLFF; DNA: TGCGGCAGTTGGACTAATGAAAAACTGTTTTTT; D: -; V: TRBV29-1; size: -; J: TRBJ1-4
CDR3: CASSGAGLFGQPQHF; DNA: TGTGCCAGCAGCGGGGCAGGACTATTTGGGCAGCCCCAGCATTTT; D: -; V: TRBV7-9; size: -; J: TRBJ1-5
CDR3: CSASTGQIIAKNIQYF; DNA: TGCAGTGCTAGTACTGGGCAAATTATAGCCAAAAACATTCAGTACTTC; D: -; V: TRBV20-1; size: -; J: TRBJ2-4
CDR3: CASSHQTSLNTGELFF; DNA: TGTGCCAGCAGTCATCAGACTAGCTTGAACACCGGGGAGCTGTTTTTT; D: TRBD2; V: TRBV27; size: -; J: TRBJ2-2
CDR3: CASSVQFLASTDTQYF; DNA: TGTGCCAGCAGCGTCCAATTCCTGGCTAGCACAGATACGCAGTATTTT; D: -; V: TRBV9; size: once; J: TRBJ2-3
CDR3: CASSLAYGTDRSYEQYF; DNA: TGTGCCAGCAGCTTAGCTTATGGGACAGACCGCTCCTACGAGCAGTACTTC; D: TRBD1; V: TRBV7-8; size: -; J: TRBJ2-7
CDR3: CASSLNRPEAFF; DNA: TGTGCCAGCAGTTTGAACAGGCCAGAAGCTTTCTTT; D: -; V: TRBV28; size: -; J: TRBJ1-1
CDR3: CASSEQGGYAYEQYF; DNA: TGTGCCAGCAGTGAACAGGGAGGGTACGCCTACGAGCAGTACTTC; D: -; V: TRBV6-4; size: -; J: TRBJ2-7
CDR3: CASRTHHTGTGLYEQYF; DNA: TGTGCCAGCAGGACCCACCATACCGGGACAGGGCTATACGAGCAGTACTTC; D: TRBD1; V: TRBV25-1; size: -; J: TRBJ2-7
CDR3: CASSARQGGNSPLHF; DNA: TGTGCCAGCAGCGCTCGACAGGGGGGGAATTCACCCCTCCACTTT; D: TRBD1; V: TRBV7-9; size: -; J: TRBJ1-6
CDR3: CASSKTSLAGELFF; DNA: TGTGCCAGCAGCAAGACTAGCCTGGCCGGGGAGCTGTTTTTT; D: TRBD2; V: TRBV6-1; size: -; J: TRBJ2-2
CDR3: CASSLQTDTQYF; DNA: TGCGCCAGCAGCTTGCAGACAGATACGCAGTATTTT; D: -; V: TRBV5-1; size: -; J: TRBJ2-3
CDR3: CASSQEVRGTDTQYF; DNA: TGTGCCAGCAGCCAAGAGGTCCGCGGCACAGATACGCAGTATTTT; D: -; V: TRBV4-2; size: -; J: TRBJ2-3
CDR3: CAWSPRGAGYSNQPQHF; DNA: TGTGCCTGGAGCCCCCGGGGGGCAGGCTATAGCAATCAGCCCCAGCATTTT; D: -; V: TRBV30; size: -; J: TRBJ1-5
CDR3: CASSFTGNQPQHF; DNA: TGCGCCAGCAGCTTCACAGGGAATCAGCCCCAGCATTTT; D: -; V: TRBV5-1; size: few; J: TRBJ1-5
CDR3: CASSLVQGKGNEQFF; DNA: TGCGCCAGCAGCTTGGTCCAGGGGAAGGGCAATGAGCAGTTCTTC; D: -; V: TRBV5-1; size: -; J: TRBJ2-1
CDR3: CASSLHSSYNEQFF; DNA: TGTGCCAGCAGCTTACATAGCTCCTACAATGAGCAGTTCTTC; D: -; V: TRBV7-2; size: -; J: TRBJ2-1